These 30 T cell receptor beta chains came from one sample sequenced in a study of CD4+ T cells in melanoma. The repertoire was sequenced with immunoSEQ multiplex PCR; TCRdb's copy has only in-frame clones and lacks some. The sample contains fewer than 150,000 clones, around 90% of which appear only once. The receptor source for this set is a human donor with melanoma.

The V and J genes are TRBV30 and TRBJ1-1; tentative D call: TRBD1 (5 bases). The CDR3 is 14 amino acids. V lost 2 bases, J lost 0 bases, and 10 bases lay in between. Germline assignment: CDR1 GTSNPN and CDR2 SVGIG (reference sequence). CDR3 nucleotide sequence: TGTGCCTGGAGTCGCGACAGCGTGAACACTGAAGCTTTCTTT. It codes for CAWSRDSVNTEAFF.

The chain carries TRBV7-2 and TRBJ2-7; the D gene is possibly TRBD1 (5 bases). Germline CDR1 and CDR2: SGHTA and FQGNSA. CDR3 length: 15 amino acids. Trimming took off 4 bases at V and 1 base at J, with 14 bases between the two ends. Here the CDR3 reads CASSSLAGWSYEQYF. In DNA form, the CDR3 reads TGTGCCAGCAGCTCCCTGGCAGGGTGGTCCTACGAGCAGTACTTC.

The gene calls are TRBV4-2 and TRBJ2-7; 7 nucleotides line up with TRBD1. Per germline, CDR1 LGHNA and CDR2 YNFKEQ. This CDR3 spans 14 amino acids. J lost 0 bases, V lost 4 bases, and 3 bases had no gene match. CDR3: CASSLGDSSYEQYF. The CDR3 bases are TGTGCCAGCAGCCTGGGGGACAGCTCCTACGAGCAGTACTTC.

This chain joins TRBV27 and TRBJ1-1; D is possibly TRBD1 (6 bases). Trimming took off 5 bases at V and 1 base at J, with 20 bases between the two ends. CDR3 size: 17 residues. Germline V gives CDR1 MNHEY, CDR2 SMNVEV (reference sequence). The CDR3 bases are TGTGCCAGCAGTCCCTGGGGGGCCGAGGCGGCGAACACTGAAGCTTTCTTT. Residues: CASSPWGAEAANTEAFF.

J is TRBJ2-2 and V is TRBV11-2; 8 bases are shared with TRBD2. With V trimmed by 3 bases and J by 7 bases, 7 bases remained unmatched. The germline V gene has CDR1 SGHAT and CDR2 FQNNGV. There are 15 residues in the CDR3. CDR3 protein: CASSLSLAGNGELFF. DNA for the CDR3: TGTGCCAGCAGCTTGAGTCTAGCGGGTAACGGGGAGCTGTTTTTT.

The gene calls are TRBV7-9 and TRBJ1-3; D not certain. Trimming removed 2 bases at V and 4 bases at J, with 21 bases between. This CDR3 has 18 residues. Germline lookup yields CDR1 SEHNR and CDR2 FQNEAQ (reference sequence). Here the CDR3 reads CASSLPSGEASRGNTIYF. The CDR3 DNA sequence: TGTGCCAGCAGCTTACCCTCCGGTGAGGCGTCGAGGGGAAACACCATATATTTT.

The chain uses TRBV7-3 and TRBJ2-3; tentative D call: TRBD2 (6 bases). V lost 0 bases and J lost 2, with 6 bases in between. Germline CDR1 is SGHTA and CDR2 is FQGTGA. The CDR3 has 14 amino acids. The CDR3 region is CASSLTGLTDTQYF. The CDR3, as DNA: TGTGCCAGCAGCTTAACGGGACTCACAGATACGCAGTATTTT.

The chain has TRBV19 and TRBJ1-5; D is possibly TRBD1 (6 bases). CDR3 length: 16 residues. The V gene's germline CDR1 is LNHDA and CDR2 SQIVND (reference sequence). With 1 base removed from V and 6 bases from J, the gap between germline ends came to 16 bases. The CDR3 here is CASSIATGQRSQPQHF. The CDR3 DNA reads TGTGCCAGTAGTATAGCTACAGGGCAGAGGTCTCAGCCCCAGCATTTT.

The chain uses TRBV5-5 and TRBJ2-3, with TRBD1 as a possible D gene (6 bases). Germline lookup yields CDR1 SGHKS and CDR2 YYEKEE (reference sequence). The V gene lost 0 bases and the J gene lost 1 base, with 9 bases spanning the gap. The CDR3 length is 15 residues. The CDR3 DNA sequence: TGTGCCAGCAGCTTGGGGGGGCTTGGCACAGATACGCAGTATTTT. Protein: CASSLGGLGTDTQYF.

V gene TRBV23-1 combines with J gene TRBJ1-2; D ambiguous. TRBV23-1 is filed as an ORF, its function uncertain. CDR3 size: 13 residues. Deletions cut 2 bases from V and 7 bases from J, with 11 bases between. CDR3 in amino acids: CASSQGREGGYTF. CDR3 coding DNA: TGCGCCAGCAGTCAAGGAAGGGAGGGTGGCTACACCTTC.

This clone has just one count. The CDR3 coding sequence is TGTGCCAGCAGTGAACGGGTTAAGCAGAAGGATGGCTACACCTTC. It is translated as CASSERVKQKDGYTF. The V and J genes are TRBV2 and TRBJ1-2, with D uncertain. The germline gives CDR1 SNHLY, CDR2 FYNNEI. The V gene lost 2 bases and the J gene lost 6 bases, with 16 bases spanning the gap. The CDR3 loop spans 15 amino acids.

The J gene is TRBJ1-4, the V gene TRBV5-1; possible D gene TRBD1, 6 bases. Germline-derived CDR1 and CDR2 are SGHRS and YFSETQ. Trimming cost V 4 bases and J 3 bases, with 22 bases left between them. The CDR3 is made up of 18 amino acids. The CDR3 reads CASSAATGSGLANEKLFF. CDR3 in DNA: TGCGCCAGCAGCGCCGCGACAGGCTCGGGTTTGGCTAATGAAAAACTGTTTTTT.

The chain couples TRBV7-9 to TRBJ1-5; the D gene is possibly TRBD1 (5 bases). V lost 5 bases and J 5 bases, leaving 13 bases between the germline ends. This CDR3 region has 14 residues. Germline V gene sequence: CDR1 SEHNR, CDR2 FQNEAQ (reference sequence). CDR3 sequence reads: CASSPPGGDQPQHF. Here the CDR3 DNA reads TGTGCCAGCAGCCCCCCTGGAGGGGATCAGCCCCAGCATTTT. The complete variable domain, with remaining parts taken from reference TRBV7-9 and TRBJ1-5, reads DTGVSQNPRHKITKRGQNVTFRCDPISEHNRLYWYRQTLGQGPEFLTYFQNEAQLEKSRLLSDRFSAERPKGSFSTLEIQRTEQGDSAMYLCASSPPGGDQPQHFGDGTRLSIL.

J is TRBJ1-1 and V is TRBV9, with TRBD1 as a possible D gene (6 bases). Germline CDR1 SGDLS, CDR2 YYNGEE. V gave up 0 bases and J gave up 3 bases, with 9 bases separating them. The CDR3 totals 14 residues. CDR3 sequence reads: CASSVEGGDTEAFF. As DNA, the CDR3 is TGTGCCAGCAGCGTAGAAGGGGGAGACACTGAAGCTTTCTTT. The variable domain in full, completed from reference TRBV9 and TRBJ1-1, reads DSGVTQTPKHLITATGQRVTLRCSPRSGDLSVYWYQQSLDQGLQFLIQYYNGEERAKGNILERFSAQQFPDLHSELNLSSLELGDSALYFCASSVEGGDTEAFFGQGTRLTVV.

The chain combines TRBV29-1 with TRBJ1-1, with TRBD1 as a possible D gene (6 bases). Deletions cut 6 bases from V and 1 base from J, with 12 bases between. The germline V gene has CDR1 SQVTM and CDR2 ANQGSEA. The CDR3 totals 13 residues. This CDR3 is CSVGGTSNTEAFF. The CDR3 nucleotides are TGCAGCGTGGGAGGGACATCGAACACTGAAGCTTTCTTT.

The rearrangement links TRBV7-9 to TRBJ1-4; 7 bases match TRBD1. V was clipped by 5 bases and J by 8 bases; unmatched bases: 8. The CDR3 is 14 residues long. Germline CDR1 reads SEHNR; CDR2 reads FQNEAQ (reference sequence). The CDR3 sequence: CASSHDRAEEKLFF. The DNA of the CDR3 is TGTGCCAGCAGCCACGACAGGGCGGAGGAAAAACTGTTTTTT.

This chain uses TRBV5-5 with TRBJ2-5, with TRBD1 identical over 7 bases. CDR3 length: 14 amino acids. Germline CDR1 is SGHKS and CDR2 is YYEKEE (reference sequence). J gave up 2 bases and V 3 bases, and 4 bases lay outside the gene matches. The CDR3 nucleotides read TGTGCCAGCAGCTCTGTGGGACAGCAAGAGACCCAGTACTTC. Translation: CASSSVGQQETQYF.

The chain is built from TRBV29-1 and TRBJ1-1; D gene unclear. CDR1 and CDR2 (germline): SQVTM, ANQGSEA. The CDR3 has 10 amino acids. The V gene lost 6 bases and the J gene lost 4 bases, with 6 bases spanning the gap. The CDR3: CSVLFTEAFF. CDR3 in DNA: TGCAGCGTCCTCTTCACTGAAGCTTTCTTT.

This clone was recorded only once. For the CDR3, the DNA is TGTGCCAGCAGCTTCGTTCAAGAGACCCAGTACTTC. Its protein product is CASSFVQETQYF. The rearrangement joins TRBV5-6 to TRBJ2-5; no clear D. The V gene's germline CDR1 is SGHDT and CDR2 YYEEEE. Between the trimmed V and J ends, which lost 2 bases and 2 bases, there was a span of 4 bases. The CDR3 contains 12 residues.

J is TRBJ1-6 and V is TRBV30; D is undetermined. This CDR3 is 15 amino acids long. The germline V and J ends were trimmed by 2 bases and 0 bases, with 8 bases remaining between them. The germline V gene has CDR1 GTSNPN and CDR2 SVGIG (reference sequence). CDR3 in amino acids: CAWSFPGSYNSPLHF. For the CDR3, the DNA is TGTGCCTGGAGTTTCCCAGGCTCCTATAATTCACCCCTCCACTTT.

The chain uses TRBV5-1 and TRBJ2-1; 7 nucleotides agree with TRBD2. Germline V lookup: CDR1 SGHRS, CDR2 YFSETQ. The CDR3 runs to 15 residues. Losses at the gene ends were 0 bases for V and 6 bases for J; bases not matched to a gene: 6. The CDR3 sequence: CASSLGVTGGNEQFF. The CDR3 DNA sequence: TGCGCCAGCAGCTTGGGGGTGACGGGGGGCAATGAGCAGTTCTTC.

This chain uses TRBV5-5 with TRBJ1-2; the D is unclear. The CDR3 runs 13 residues. Trimming removed 2 bases from V and 4 bases from J, with 9 bases in between. Germline V gene sequence: CDR1 SGHKS, CDR2 YYEKEE (reference sequence). The DNA for the CDR3 is TGTGCCAGCAGCTTTGGGGATGCCTATGGCTACACCTTC. Translated: CASSFGDAYGYTF.

The CDR3 protein is CAWSTVRNTEAFF. The CDR3 bases are TGTGCCTGGAGTACGGTGCGGAACACTGAAGCTTTCTTT. The chain uses TRBV30 and TRBJ1-1, with no clear D. The CDR3 runs to 13 residues. Germline lookup yields CDR1 GTSNPN and CDR2 SVGIG (reference sequence). Deletions cut 2 bases from V and 1 base from J, with 8 bases between.

The V and J genes are TRBV6-1 and TRBJ1-2; 9 nucleotides agree with TRBD1. This CDR3 contains 14 residues. The germline V gene has CDR1 MNHNS and CDR2 SASEGT. The junction had 13 bases not matched to a gene; V was cut back by 6 bases and J by 11 bases. The CDR3 sequence: CASSMAGQGTSYTF. Written as DNA, the CDR3 is TGTGCCAGCAGCATGGCCGGACAGGGGACTTCTTACACCTTC.

The chain employs TRBV27 and TRBJ2-1; D perhaps matches TRBD2 (6 bases). The CDR3 is made up of 15 amino acids. V lost 5 bases and J lost 6, with 17 bases in between. CDR1 and CDR2 from the germline V gene are MNHEY and SMNVEV (reference sequence). CDR3 nucleotides: TGTGCCAGCAGTAGACCGGGACTCGGCCCCAATGAGCAGTTCTTC. Translation gives CASSRPGLGPNEQFF.

This chain links TRBV6-1 with TRBJ1-4; 11 bases match TRBD1. Germline values: CDR1 MNHNS, CDR2 SASEGT. The junction had 5 bases not matched to a gene; V was cut back by 6 bases and J by 8 bases. CDR3 size: 14 residues. The CDR3 DNA reads as TGTGCCAGCAGCCGGACAGGGGGCGACGAAAAACTGTTTTTT. Translating it yields CASSRTGGDEKLFF.

This clone has a single count. The same CDR3 also results from other DNA sequences found in this sample. The chain has TRBV30 and TRBJ1-2; D is possibly TRBD1 (5 bases). Trimming cost V 3 bases and J 8 bases, with 7 bases left between them. CDR1 and CDR2 (germline): GTSNPN, SVGIG (reference sequence). The CDR3 totals 10 residues. The chain's CDR3 is CAWRRGGYTF. CDR3 in DNA: TGTGCCTGGAGGCGGGGGGGCTACACCTTC.

The chain combines TRBV7-9 with TRBJ1-4; tentatively, D is TRBD1 (6 bases). The germline V gene has CDR1 SEHNR and CDR2 FQNEAQ (reference sequence). V lost 1 base to trimming and J lost 5 bases, with 11 bases between them. CDR3 size: 15 residues. The CDR3 region has the DNA TGTGCCAGCAGCTTAGACGGACAGCCAAATGAAAAACTGTTTTTT. This encodes CASSLDGQPNEKLFF. Supplemented by reference TRBV7-9 and TRBJ1-4, the full variable domain reads DTGVSQNPRHKITKRGQNVTFRCDPISEHNRLYWYRQTLGQGPEFLTYFQNEAQLEKSRLLSDRFSAERPKGSFSTLEIQRTEQGDSAMYLCASSLDGQPNEKLFFGSGTQLSVL.

This clone occurred once. This chain joins TRBV6-1 and TRBJ1-1; D is perhaps TRBD1 (6 bases). The CDR3 covers 14 residues. V shed 2 bases and J shed 7 bases, with 14 bases lying between them. Germline V gene lookup returns CDR1 MNHNS and CDR2 SASEGT. CDR3 protein: CASSESHTTGEAFF. Written as DNA, the CDR3 is TGTGCCAGCAGTGAATCCCACACGACAGGTGAAGCTTTCTTT.

The genes are TRBV7-9 and TRBJ2-1; D might be TRBD2 (6 bases). The CDR3 sequence is 13 residues long. The V and J ends lost 5 bases and 6 bases respectively, with 11 bases between them. Germline V lookup: CDR1 SEHNR, CDR2 FQNEAQ (reference sequence). Here the CDR3 reads CASSERRGNEQFF. The DNA of the CDR3 is TGTGCCAGCAGCGAGCGGCGGGGCAATGAGCAGTTCTTC.